Listed below are T cell receptor beta chains from one sample, sequenced in a study of T cells in Graves' hyperthyroidism and ophthalmopathy. One entry per CDR3 protein results from TCRdb running MiXCR on the multiplex PCR reads. The sample lists 700,000 or so distinct CDR3 sequences; about 15% were seen once. The sequenced material came from blood. The receptor set was obtained from a man in his late teens or twenties with Graves' hyperthyroidism. The CDR3 runs from the conserved cysteine through the conserved F or W. A D gene is named only where the DNA matches it firmly. Not every row has a clone size; where given, it reads once, few, many or a size class.

D gene,clone size,CDR3 length,V gene,J gene,CDR3 DNA,CDR3 protein
.,many,13,TRBV2,TRBJ1-2,TGTGCCAGCAGTACCCGCCAGAACTATGGCTACACCTTC,CASSTRQNYGYTF
.,few,16,TRBV6-4,TRBJ2-7,TGTGCCAGCAGTGACATAACTAGCTCGGGCTCCTACGAGCAGTACTTC,CASSDITSSGSYEQYF
.,many,16,TRBV12-3/TRBV12-4,TRBJ1-1,TGTGCCAGCGATCCCCGAGACGAGACCGTGAACACTGAAGCTTTCTTT,CASDPRDETVNTEAFF
.,many,12,TRBV30,TRBJ1-5,TGTGCCTGCCAAGGGGGGAATCAGCCCCAGCATTTT,CACQGGNQPQHF
.,.,13,TRBV20-1,TRBJ1-3,TGCAGTGCTGGAAGCACGGCTGGAAACACCATATATTTT,CSAGSTAGNTIYF
TRBD1,many,15,TRBV28,TRBJ2-7,TGTGCCAGCAGTCCCTCGGGACAGGGGTCCTACGAGCAGTACTTC,CASSPSGQGSYEQYF
TRBD2,many,14,TRBV2,TRBJ2-2,TGTGCCAGCAGCCTAGCGGGGGGGGCCGGGGAGCTGTTTTTT,CASSLAGGAGELFF
.,few,16,TRBV9,TRBJ2-5,TGTGCCAGCAGCGTAGGGGGAACGGGAGCGTGGGAGACCCAGTACTTC,CASSVGGTGAWETQYF
TRBD1,many,13,TRBV12-3/TRBV12-4,TRBJ2-7,TGTGCCAGCAGTGACAGGGACAGGTACGAGCAGTACTTC,CASSDRDRYEQYF
TRBD1,many,14,TRBV7-3,TRBJ2-1,TGTGCCAGCAGCCTAGGACAGGGGAGTGTTAAGCAGTTCTTC,CASSLGQGSVKQFF
TRBD1,many,15,TRBV6-1,TRBJ2-7,TGTGCCAGCAGCTCATGGGACAGGGCATCGTACGAGCAGTACTTC,CASSSWDRASYEQYF
.,many,13,TRBV28,TRBJ2-7,TGTGCCAGCAGTCCGGGGACGGGGGTCGAGCAGTACTTC,CASSPGTGVEQYF
.,many,15,TRBV9,TRBJ2-5,TGTGCCAGCAGCCCTCGGCAGGGCCCCTTGGAGACCCAGTACTTC,CASSPRQGPLETQYF
TRBD1,many,18,TRBV27,TRBJ2-5,TGTGCCAGCAGTTTATCCGGGGGATGGACAGGGAAGTTAGAGACCCAGTACTTC,CASSLSGGWTGKLETQYF
.,.,14,TRBV20-1,TRBJ2-1,TGCAGTGCTAGAGAAGCGGCCCTCCTTGGGGAGCAGTGCTTC,CSAREAALLGEQCF
.,many,16,TRBV27,TRBJ2-7,TGTGCCAGCAGTTCCCTTTTGAGATCCCTAGGTTACGAGCAGTACTTC,CASSSLLRSLGYEQYF
.,few,13,TRBV20-1,TRBJ2-5,TGCAGTGGGGCCGTGCAAGGAGCGGAGACCCAGTACTTC,CSGAVQGAETQYF
TRBD2,.,14,TRBV20-1,TRBJ2-7,TGCAGTGCTCCCCCGCTAGCGGGAGTGAGGGAGCAGTACTTC,CSAPPLAGVREQYF
TRBD1,.,20,TRBV6-8,TRBJ2-6,TGTGCCAGCAGTTACTACCCCCCGGGACAGGAGTATACCGGGGCCAACGTCCTGACTTTC,CASSYYPPGQEYTGANVLTF
.,.,16,TRBV6-1,TRBJ2-5,TGTGCCAGCAGCCGGAGGGTACGGGGTCATCAAGAGACCCAGTACTTC,CASSRRVRGHQETQYF
.,.,14,TRBV9,TRBJ2-5,TGTGCCAGCAGTACTAATAGCGGCCAAGAGACCCAGTACTTC,CASSTNSGQETQYF
.,few,14,TRBV7-9,TRBJ2-1,TGTGCCAGCAGCTTAGCGGTGACGCTGGATGAGCAGTTCTTC,CASSLAVTLDEQFF
TRBD1,few,17,TRBV7-9,TRBJ1-1,TGTGCCAGCAGCCCAGTCCCGGGACAGGGCCGGAACACTGAAGCTTTCTTT,CASSPVPGQGRNTEAFF
.,many,15,TRBV7-8,TRBJ2-7,TGTGCCAGCAGCTTAAGTGCCTCAGACTTAGGGGAGCAGTACTTC,CASSLSASDLGEQYF